This note documents a single T cell receptor beta chain sequence. The data stem from a study of blood T cell repertoires in COVID-19. Study in general: There were acute and convalescent COVID-19 samples, and they came from the United States, Italy and Spain. PBMCs, B-cell-depleted T cells, or T cells were the source of the cDNA or gDNA that made up the material.

The authors' processing: Nucleated cell counts were estimated from reference gene primer amplification. Method: immunoSEQ multiplex PCR; TCRdb's copy keeps in-frame clones and lacks some. V and J calls and clone size come straight from that table; D and trimming were deduced from the DNA. The table shows fewer than 350,000 clones, with 88% occurring only once. This CDR3 region has 13 residues. V was pared by 4 bases and J by 5 bases, with 10 bases between. Germline V lookup: CDR1 SGHDT, CDR2 YYEEEE. Input material: peripheral blood. The chain joins TRBV5-6 to TRBJ1-5; D gene uncertain. This TCR was recovered from a man between 18 and 29 years old with active or convalescent COVID-19. The CDR3, as DNA: TGTGCCAGCAGCCTTACCCGGGATCAGCCCCAGCATTTT. It is translated as CASSLTRDQPQHF. The full variable domain, in which reference TRBV5-6 and TRBJ1-5 provide the parts outside the CDR3, is DAGVTQSPTHLIKTRGQQVTLRCSPKSGHDTVSWYQQALGQGPQFIFQYYEEEERQRGNFPDRFSGHQFPNYSSELNVNALLLGDSALYLCASSLTRDQPQHFGDGTRLSIL.